The entry below describes one TCR beta chain. The CDR3 spans 15 residues. The V end was cut by 1 base, the J end by 3 bases, with 10 bases between. CDR1 and CDR2 from the germline V gene are SGHTA and FQGNSA. This record belongs to a study of Ad26.COV2.S vaccination and SARS-CoV-2 variants. The method was immunoSEQ multiplex PCR; TCRdb's version includes in-frame clones alone and lacks a portion of them. Of around 450,000 clones in the sample, 80% to 95% were seen once. Treatment denoted: about 20 received Ad26.COV2.S at low or high dose, single or two shots; 5 received placebo; per-sample allocation not given. Specimens were obtained on day 63 following the first vaccine or placebo injection.

Source: peripheral blood, taken in a trial of Ad26.COV2.S vaccine versus placebo. The clonotype comes from a person between 18 and 65 years old who received the Ad26.COV2.S COVID-19 vaccine or a placebo. The chain recombines TRBV7-2 with TRBJ1-5; D ambiguous. The CDR3 DNA sequence: TGTGCCAGCAGCTTAGACGGAGGGATCAATCAGCCCCAGCATTTT. It encodes CASSLDGGINQPQHF.